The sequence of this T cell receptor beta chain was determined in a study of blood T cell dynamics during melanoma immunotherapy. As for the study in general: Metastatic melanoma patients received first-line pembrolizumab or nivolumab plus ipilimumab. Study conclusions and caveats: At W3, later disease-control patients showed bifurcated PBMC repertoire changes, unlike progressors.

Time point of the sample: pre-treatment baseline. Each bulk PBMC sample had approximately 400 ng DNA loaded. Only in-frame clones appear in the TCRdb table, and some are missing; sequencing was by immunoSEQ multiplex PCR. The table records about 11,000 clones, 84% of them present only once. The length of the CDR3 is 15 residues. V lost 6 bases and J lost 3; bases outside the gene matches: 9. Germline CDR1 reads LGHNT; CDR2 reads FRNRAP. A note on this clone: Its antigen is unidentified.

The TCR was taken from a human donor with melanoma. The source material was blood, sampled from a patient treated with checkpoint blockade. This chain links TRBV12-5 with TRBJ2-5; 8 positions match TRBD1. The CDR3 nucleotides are TGTGCTAGTGGCCCGGGAACAGGGGGGAAAGAGACCCAGTACTTC. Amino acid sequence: CASGPGTGGKETQYF.